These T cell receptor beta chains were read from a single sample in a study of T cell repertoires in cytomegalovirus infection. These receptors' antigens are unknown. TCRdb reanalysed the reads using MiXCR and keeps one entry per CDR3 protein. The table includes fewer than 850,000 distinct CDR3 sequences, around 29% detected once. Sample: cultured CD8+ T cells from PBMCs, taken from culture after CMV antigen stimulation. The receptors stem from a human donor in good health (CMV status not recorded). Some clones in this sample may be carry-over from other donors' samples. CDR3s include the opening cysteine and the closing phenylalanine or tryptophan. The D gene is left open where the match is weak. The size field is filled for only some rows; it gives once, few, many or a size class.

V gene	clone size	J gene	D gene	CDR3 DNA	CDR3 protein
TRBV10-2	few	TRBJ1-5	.	TGCGCCAGCAGTGACGTCGGCTCGATAAATCAGCCCCAGCATTTT	CASSDVGSINQPQHF
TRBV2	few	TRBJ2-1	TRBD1	TGTGCCAGCAGTATACCGGGACAGCCCTACAATGAGCAGTTCTTC	CASSIPGQPYNEQFF
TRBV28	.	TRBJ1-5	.	TGTGCCAGCAATATCGCGGGAAGGCCCCAGCCCCAGCATTTT	CASNIAGRPQPQHF
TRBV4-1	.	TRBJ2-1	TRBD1	TGCGCCAGCAGCCAAGGGGGACAGGGTGGGTATGAGCAGTTCTTC	CASSQGGQGGYEQFF
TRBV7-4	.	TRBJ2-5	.	TGTGCCAGCAGCAGCTCCGGGACGAAAGAGACCCAGTACTTC	CASSSSGTKETQYF
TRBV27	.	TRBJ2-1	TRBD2	TGTGCCAGCAGCCCCGTACTAGCGGGGGACAATGAGCAGTTCTTC	CASSPVLAGDNEQFF
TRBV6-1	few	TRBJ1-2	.	TGTGCCAGCAGTGAAAGCTCTGGCTACACCTTC	CASSESSGYTF
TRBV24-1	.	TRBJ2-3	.	TGTGCCACCAGTGGCCCTTTTGGGACAGATACGCAGTATTTT	CATSGPFGTDTQYF
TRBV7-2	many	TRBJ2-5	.	TGTGCCAGCAGCTTCCATCTCGGGGCAGAGACCCAGTACTTC	CASSFHLGAETQYF
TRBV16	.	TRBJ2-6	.	TGTGCCAGCAGCCATGGGAGCATAAACTCTGGGGCCAACGTCCTGACTTTC	CASSHGSINSGANVLTF